This TCR beta chain was retrieved from a study of blood T cell repertoires in COVID-19. The overall study: There were acute and convalescent COVID-19 samples, and they came from the United States, Italy and Spain. T cells, B-cell-depleted T cells, or PBMCs supplied cDNA or gDNA.

Original methodology: Estimates of nucleated cell counts were drawn from the amplification of reference gene primers. Sequencing used immunoSEQ multiplex PCR; TCRdb keeps in-frame clones, though not all of them. V and J calls and clone size come straight from that table; D and trimming were deduced from the DNA. The sample has some 170,000 clones; more than 75% are singletons. This clone was recorded once. Trimming cost V 4 bases and J 4 bases; bases outside gene matches: 6. CDR1 and CDR2 (germline): SGHRS, YFSETQ. The CDR3 has 17 residues. The sample was peripheral blood. This clonotype was sampled from a man aged 60 to 75 with active or convalescent COVID-19. This chain connects TRBV5-1 to TRBJ2-2; 14 bases agree with TRBD2. The CDR3 loop is CASSPGLAGGLTGELFF. The CDR3 DNA reads as TGCGCCAGCAGCCCCGGACTAGCGGGAGGTCTCACCGGGGAGCTGTTTTTT.